This paragraph covers one T cell receptor (beta chain) sequence. Its target is unknown. These data belong to a study of identical twins. Study observations and caveats: Insertions were fewer in abundant cord blood beta clonotypes, whereas memory repertoires showed none of this pattern.

This CDR3 is built from 16 residues. The germline V gene encodes CDR1 LGHDT and CDR2 YNNKEL (reference sequence). The V end was cut by 0 bases, the J end by 2 bases, with 13 bases between. A template switching step contributed a universal primer site, while unique molecular identifiers were present in the cDNA. TCRdb analysed the 5' RACE reads with MiXCR anew, one entry per CDR3 protein. The sample contains around 650,000 distinct CDR3 sequences, around 7.5% of which appear only once. The sample also formed part of further work on yellow fever vaccine responses in identical twins.

The chain links TRBV3-1 to TRBJ1-1; TRBD1 might be the D (5 bases). The sequencing sample was made of PBMCs. This TCR was sampled from a woman under 30 in good health. DNA for the CDR3: TGTGCCAGCAGCCAAGATATGGGGGTAATCAACACTGAAGCTTTCTTT. Amino acids: CASSQDMGVINTEAFF.